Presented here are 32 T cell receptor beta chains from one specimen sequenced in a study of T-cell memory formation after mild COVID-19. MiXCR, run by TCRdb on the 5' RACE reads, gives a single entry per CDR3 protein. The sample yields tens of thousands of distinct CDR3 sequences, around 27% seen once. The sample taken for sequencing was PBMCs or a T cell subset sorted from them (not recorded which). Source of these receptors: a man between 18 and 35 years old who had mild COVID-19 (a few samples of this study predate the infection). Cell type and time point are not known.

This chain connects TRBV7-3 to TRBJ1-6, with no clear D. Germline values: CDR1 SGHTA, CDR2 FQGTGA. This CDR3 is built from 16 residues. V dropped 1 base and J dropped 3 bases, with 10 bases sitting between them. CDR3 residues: CASSLKGGVYNSPLHF. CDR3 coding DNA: TGTGCCAGCAGCTTAAAAGGCGGAGTCTATAATTCACCCCTCCACTTT.

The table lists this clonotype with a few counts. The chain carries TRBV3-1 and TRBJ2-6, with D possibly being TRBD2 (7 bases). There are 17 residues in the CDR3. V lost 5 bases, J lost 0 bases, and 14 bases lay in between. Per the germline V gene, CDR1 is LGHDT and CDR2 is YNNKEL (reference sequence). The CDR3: CASSSGGGPSGANVLTF. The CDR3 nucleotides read TGTGCCAGCAGCTCTGGCGGGGGCCCCTCTGGGGCCAACGTCCTGACTTTC.

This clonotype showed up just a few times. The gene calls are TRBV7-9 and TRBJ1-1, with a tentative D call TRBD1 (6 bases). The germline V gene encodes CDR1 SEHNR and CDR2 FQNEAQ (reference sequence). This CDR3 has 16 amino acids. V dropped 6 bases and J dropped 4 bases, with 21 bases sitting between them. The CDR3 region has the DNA TGTGCCAGCAGGTTCCTCGGGTGGGGGCGAGTCACTGAAGCTTTCTTT. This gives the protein CASRFLGWGRVTEAFF.

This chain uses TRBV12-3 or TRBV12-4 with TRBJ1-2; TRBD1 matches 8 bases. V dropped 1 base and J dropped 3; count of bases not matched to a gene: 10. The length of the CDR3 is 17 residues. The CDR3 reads CASSLGRLTGEDYGYTF. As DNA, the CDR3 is TGTGCCAGCAGTTTAGGTCGGTTGACAGGGGAGGACTATGGCTACACCTTC.

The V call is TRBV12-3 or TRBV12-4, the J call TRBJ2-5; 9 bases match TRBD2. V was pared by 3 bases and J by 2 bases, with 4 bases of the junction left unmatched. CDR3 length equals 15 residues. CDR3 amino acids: CASSLLAGSQETQYF. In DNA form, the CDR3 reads TGTGCCAGCAGTTTGCTAGCGGGATCTCAAGAGACCCAGTACTTC.

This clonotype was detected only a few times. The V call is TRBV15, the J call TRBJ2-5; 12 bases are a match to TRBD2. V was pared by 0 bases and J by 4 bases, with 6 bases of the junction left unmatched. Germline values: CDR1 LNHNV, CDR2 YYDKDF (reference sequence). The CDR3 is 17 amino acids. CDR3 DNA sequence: TGTGCCACCAGCAGAGATGAGACTAGCGGGGGCGCAGAGACCCAGTACTTC. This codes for CATSRDETSGGAETQYF. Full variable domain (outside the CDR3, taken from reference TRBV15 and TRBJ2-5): DAMVIQNPRYQVTQFGKPVTLSCSQTLNHNVMYWYQQKSSQAPKLLFHYYDKDFNNEADTPDNFQSRRPNTSFCFLDIRSPGLGDTAMYLCATSRDETSGGAETQYFGPGTRLLVL.

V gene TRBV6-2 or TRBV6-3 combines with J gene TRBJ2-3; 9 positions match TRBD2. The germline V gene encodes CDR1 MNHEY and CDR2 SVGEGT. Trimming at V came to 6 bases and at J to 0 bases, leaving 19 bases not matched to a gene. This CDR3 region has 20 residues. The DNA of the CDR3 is TGTGCCAGCAGATCCCCCTGGCTAGCGGGGACTGAAGCGAGCACAGATACGCAGTATTTT. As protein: CASRSPWLAGTEASTDTQYF.

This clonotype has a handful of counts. CDR3 nucleotide sequence: TGTGCCAGCACCCTTGCCGGGGAGCTGTTTTTT. Translated: CASTLAGELFF. The rearrangement joins TRBV12-3 or TRBV12-4 to TRBJ2-2; no clear D gene. CDR3 size: 11 residues. The V gene lost 7 bases and the J gene lost 6 bases, with 6 bases spanning the gap.

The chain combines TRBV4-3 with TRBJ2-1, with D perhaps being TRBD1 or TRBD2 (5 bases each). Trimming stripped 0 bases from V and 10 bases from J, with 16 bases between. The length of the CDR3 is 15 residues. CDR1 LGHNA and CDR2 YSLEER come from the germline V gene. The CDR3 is CASSQDREGWAEQFF. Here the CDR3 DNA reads TGCGCCAGCAGCCAAGATCGAGAGGGGTGGGCAGAGCAGTTCTTC.

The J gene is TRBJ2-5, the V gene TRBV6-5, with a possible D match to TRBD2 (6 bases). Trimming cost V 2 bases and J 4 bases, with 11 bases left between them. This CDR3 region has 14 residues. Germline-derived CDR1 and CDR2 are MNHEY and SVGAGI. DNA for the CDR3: TGTGCCAGCAGTTACGCGGGGTTTAGAGAGACCCAGTACTTC. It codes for CASSYAGFRETQYF.

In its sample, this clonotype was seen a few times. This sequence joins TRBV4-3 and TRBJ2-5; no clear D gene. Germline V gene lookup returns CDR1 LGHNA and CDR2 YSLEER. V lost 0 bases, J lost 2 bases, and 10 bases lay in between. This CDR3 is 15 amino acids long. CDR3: CASSQDQSEQETQYF. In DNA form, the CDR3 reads TGCGCCAGCAGCCAAGATCAATCAGAACAAGAGACCCAGTACTTC.

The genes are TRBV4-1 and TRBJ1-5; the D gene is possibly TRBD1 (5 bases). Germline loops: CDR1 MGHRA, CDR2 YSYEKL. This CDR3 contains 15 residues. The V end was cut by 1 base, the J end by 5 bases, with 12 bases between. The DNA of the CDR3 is TGCGCCAGCAGCCAAGCGGCCAGCAGGGATCAGCCCCAGCATTTT. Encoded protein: CASSQAASRDQPQHF.

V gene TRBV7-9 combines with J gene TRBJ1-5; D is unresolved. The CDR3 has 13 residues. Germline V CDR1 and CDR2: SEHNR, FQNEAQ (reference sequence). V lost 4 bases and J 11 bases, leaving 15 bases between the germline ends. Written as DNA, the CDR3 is TGTGCCAGCAGCTCATACCACGGCCAGACCCAGCATTTT. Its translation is CASSSYHGQTQHF.

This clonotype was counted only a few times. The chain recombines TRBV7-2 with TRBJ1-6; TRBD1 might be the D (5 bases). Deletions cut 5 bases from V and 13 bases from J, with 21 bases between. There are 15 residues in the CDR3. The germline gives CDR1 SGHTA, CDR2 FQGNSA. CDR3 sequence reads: CASSPTAAGIAPLHF. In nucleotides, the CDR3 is TGTGCCAGCAGCCCCACCGCGGCAGGGATTGCGCCCCTCCACTTT.

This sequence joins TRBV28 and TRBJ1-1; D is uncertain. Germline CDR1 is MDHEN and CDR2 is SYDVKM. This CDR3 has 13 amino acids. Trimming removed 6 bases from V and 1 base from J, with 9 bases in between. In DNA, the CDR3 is TGTGCCAGCAGATTTACCCGGAACACTGAAGCTTTCTTT. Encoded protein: CASRFTRNTEAFF.

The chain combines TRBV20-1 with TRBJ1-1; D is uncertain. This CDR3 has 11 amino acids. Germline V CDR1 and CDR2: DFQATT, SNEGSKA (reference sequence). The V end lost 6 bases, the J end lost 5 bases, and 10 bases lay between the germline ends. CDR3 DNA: TGCAGTGCATATATAAAGACTGAAGCTTTCTTT. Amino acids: CSAYIKTEAFF.

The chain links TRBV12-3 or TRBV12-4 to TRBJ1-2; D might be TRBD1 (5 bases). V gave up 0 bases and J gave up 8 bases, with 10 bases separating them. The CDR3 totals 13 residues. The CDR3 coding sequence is TGTGCCAGCAGTTTAGCGTCAGGGCGGGGCTACACCTTC. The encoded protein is CASSLASGRGYTF.

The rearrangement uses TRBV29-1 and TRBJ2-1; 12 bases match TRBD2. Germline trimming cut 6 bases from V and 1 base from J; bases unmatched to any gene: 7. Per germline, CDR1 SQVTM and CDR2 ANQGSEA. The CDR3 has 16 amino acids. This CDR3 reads CSVDGLAGLSYNEQFF. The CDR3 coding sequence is TGCAGCGTGGATGGACTAGCGGGGTTGTCCTACAATGAGCAGTTCTTC.

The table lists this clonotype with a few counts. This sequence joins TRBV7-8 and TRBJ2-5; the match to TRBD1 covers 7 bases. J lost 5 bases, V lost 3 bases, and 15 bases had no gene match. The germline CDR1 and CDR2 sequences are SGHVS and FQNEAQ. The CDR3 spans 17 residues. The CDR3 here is CASSFRDRVMPAETQYF. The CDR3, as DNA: TGTGCCAGCAGCTTCCGGGACAGAGTAATGCCGGCGGAGACCCAGTACTTC.

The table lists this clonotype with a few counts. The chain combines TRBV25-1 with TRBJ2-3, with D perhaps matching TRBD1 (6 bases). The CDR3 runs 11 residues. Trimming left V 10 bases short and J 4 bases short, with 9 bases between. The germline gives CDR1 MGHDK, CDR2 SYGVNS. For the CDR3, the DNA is TGTGCCACCTCAGGGGCAGATACGCAGTATTTT. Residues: CATSGADTQYF.

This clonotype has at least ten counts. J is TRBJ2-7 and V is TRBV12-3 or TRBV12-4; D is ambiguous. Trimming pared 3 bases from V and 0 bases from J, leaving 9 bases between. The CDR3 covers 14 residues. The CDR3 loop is CASSLTSASYEQYF. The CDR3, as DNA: TGTGCCAGCAGTTTGACTTCCGCCTCCTACGAGCAGTACTTC.

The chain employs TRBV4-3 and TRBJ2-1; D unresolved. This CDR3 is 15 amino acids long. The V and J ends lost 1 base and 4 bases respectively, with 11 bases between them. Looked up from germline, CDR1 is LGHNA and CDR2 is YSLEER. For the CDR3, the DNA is TGCGCCAGCAGCCAAGCCGCAAACGATTACAATGAGCAGTTCTTC. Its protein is CASSQAANDYNEQFF.

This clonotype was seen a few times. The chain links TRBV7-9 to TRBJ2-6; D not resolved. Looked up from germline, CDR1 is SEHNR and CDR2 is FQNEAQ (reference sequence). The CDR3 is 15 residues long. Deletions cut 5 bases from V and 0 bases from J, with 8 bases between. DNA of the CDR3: TGTGCCAGCAGCCTACCAAGCTCTGGGGCCAACGTCCTGACTTTC. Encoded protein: CASSLPSSGANVLTF.

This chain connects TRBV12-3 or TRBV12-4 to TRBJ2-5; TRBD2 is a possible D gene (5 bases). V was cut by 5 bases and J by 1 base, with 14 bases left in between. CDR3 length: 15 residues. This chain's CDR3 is CASSHDKRGQETQYF. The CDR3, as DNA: TGTGCCAGCAGTCACGACAAACGGGGCCAAGAGACCCAGTACTTC.

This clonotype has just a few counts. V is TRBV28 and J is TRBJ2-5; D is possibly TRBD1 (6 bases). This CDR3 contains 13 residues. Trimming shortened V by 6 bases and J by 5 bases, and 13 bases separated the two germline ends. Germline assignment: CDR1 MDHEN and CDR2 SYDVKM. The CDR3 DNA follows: TGTGCCAGCAGATACAGGGATGGCGAGACCCAGTACTTC. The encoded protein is CASRYRDGETQYF.

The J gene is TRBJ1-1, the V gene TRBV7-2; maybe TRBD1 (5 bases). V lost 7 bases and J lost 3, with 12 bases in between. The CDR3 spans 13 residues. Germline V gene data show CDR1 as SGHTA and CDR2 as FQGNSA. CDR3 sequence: CASTKWGDTEAFF. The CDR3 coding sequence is TGTGCCAGCACCAAATGGGGGGACACTGAAGCTTTCTTT.

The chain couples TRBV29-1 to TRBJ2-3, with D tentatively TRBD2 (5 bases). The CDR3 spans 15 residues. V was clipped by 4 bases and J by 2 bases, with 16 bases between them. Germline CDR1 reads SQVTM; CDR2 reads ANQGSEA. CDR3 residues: CSVVLVGSDTDTQYF. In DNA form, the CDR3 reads TGCAGCGTTGTTCTTGTGGGGAGTGACACAGATACGCAGTATTTT.

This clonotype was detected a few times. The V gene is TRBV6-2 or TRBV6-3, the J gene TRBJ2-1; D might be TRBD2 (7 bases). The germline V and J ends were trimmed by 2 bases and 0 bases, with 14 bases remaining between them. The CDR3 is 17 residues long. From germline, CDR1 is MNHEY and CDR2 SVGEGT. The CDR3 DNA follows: TGTGCCAGCAGTTACCGTAAGGGGGGGGCCTCCTACAATGAGCAGTTCTTC. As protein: CASSYRKGGASYNEQFF.

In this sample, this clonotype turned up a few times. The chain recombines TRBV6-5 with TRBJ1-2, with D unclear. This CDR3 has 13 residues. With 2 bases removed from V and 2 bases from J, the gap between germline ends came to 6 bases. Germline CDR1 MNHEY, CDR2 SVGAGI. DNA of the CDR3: TGTGCCAGCAGTTACAAGTCCAACTATGGCTACACCTTC. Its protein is CASSYKSNYGYTF.

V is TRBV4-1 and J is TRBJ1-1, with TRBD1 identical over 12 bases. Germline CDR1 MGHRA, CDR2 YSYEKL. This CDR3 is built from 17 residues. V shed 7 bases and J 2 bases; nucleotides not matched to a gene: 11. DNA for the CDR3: TGCGCCAGCATGGGTAGGGACAGGGGGCGAGAAAACACTGAAGCTTTCTTT. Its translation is CASMGRDRGRENTEAFF.

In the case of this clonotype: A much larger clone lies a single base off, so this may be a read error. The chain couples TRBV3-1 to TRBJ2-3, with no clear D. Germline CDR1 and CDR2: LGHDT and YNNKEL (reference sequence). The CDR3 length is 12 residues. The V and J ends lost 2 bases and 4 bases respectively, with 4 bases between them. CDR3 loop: CASSQNSDTQYF. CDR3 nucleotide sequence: TGTGCCAGCAGCCAAAACTCAGATACGCAGTATTTT.

DNA of the CDR3: TGCGCCAGCAGCCAAACACAGGGAAGGAAGGAGACCCAGTACTTC. The encoded protein is CASSQTQGRKETQYF. The V and J genes are TRBV4-1 and TRBJ2-5; possibly TRBD1 for D (6 bases). CDR1 and CDR2 (germline): MGHRA, YSYEKL. This CDR3 contains 15 residues. Trimming took 2 bases from V and 5 from J, leaving 15 bases between them.